The 22 T cell receptor beta chains given below trace back to one sample, sequenced in a study of beta chain features in type 1 diabetes. The whole isolated RNA underwent reverse transcription, so sequencing captured expressed TCRB transcripts. Assay used: immunoSEQ multiplex PCR; TCRdb lists only in-frame clones, some missing. The sample yields 150,000 or so clones, about 44% seen once. Material for sequencing was Tregs from blood. These receptors were obtained from a man aged 18-30 years in good health.

The chain joins TRBV7-2 to TRBJ2-3, with a weak D call TRBD1 (5 bases). The germline V gene has CDR1 SGHTA and CDR2 FQGNSA. The CDR3 totals 16 residues. V was clipped by 5 bases and J by 0 bases, with 15 bases between them. CDR3 residues: CASSPKGSASTDTQYF. In DNA form, the CDR3 reads TGTGCCAGCAGCCCTAAGGGGTCAGCGAGCACAGATACGCAGTATTTT.

The chain recombines TRBV9 with TRBJ2-3; a weak D match, TRBD2 (6 bases). CDR3 length equals 16 residues. The germline V gene encodes CDR1 SGDLS and CDR2 YYNGEE. V was pared by 4 bases and J by 2 bases, with 17 bases between. This chain's CDR3 is CASSTTPAGYTDTQYF. The CDR3 bases are TGTGCCAGCAGCACTACCCCGGCGGGGTACACAGATACGCAGTATTTT.

The rearrangement links TRBV28 to TRBJ2-7, with D unclear. CDR1 is MDHEN, CDR2 SYDVKM, per germline. The V end lost 3 bases, the J end lost 1 base, and 4 bases lay between the germline ends. This CDR3 comprises 12 residues. CDR3 protein: CASSFTSYEQYF. The CDR3 region has the DNA TGTGCCAGCAGTTTTACATCCTACGAGCAGTACTTC. The variable domain in full, completed from reference TRBV28 and TRBJ2-7, reads DVKVTQSSRYLVKRTGEKVFLECVQDMDHENMFWYRQDPGLGLRLIYFSYDVKMKEKGDIPEGYSVSREKKERFSLILESASTNQTSMYLCASSFTSYEQYFGPGTRLTVT.

This clone was found a few times. The V and J genes are TRBV6-5 and TRBJ1-2; TRBD1 is a possible D gene (6 bases). Germline CDR1 reads MNHEY; CDR2 reads SVGAGI. With 4 bases removed from V and 8 bases from J, the gap between germline ends came to 11 bases. The CDR3 contains 12 residues. CDR3 loop: CASSSGAAGYTF. In DNA form, the CDR3 reads TGTGCCAGCAGTTCAGGGGCGGCGGGCTACACCTTC.

This chain links TRBV6-1 with TRBJ2-7, with D unresolved. Between the trimmed V and J ends, which lost 8 bases and 3 bases, there was a span of 17 bases. This CDR3 is 14 amino acids long. The germline CDR1 and CDR2 sequences are MNHNS and SASEGT. In DNA, the CDR3 is TGTGCCAGCTGTGGAGACGGGTCCTGCTACGAGCAGTACTTC. Translation: CASCGDGSCYEQYF.

This chain uses TRBV5-1 with TRBJ1-1, with no clear D. V lost 3 bases, J lost 0 bases, and 9 bases lay in between. The CDR3 covers 14 residues. Germline values: CDR1 SGHRS, CDR2 YFSETQ. The CDR3 loop reads CASSSPGLNTEAFF. The CDR3 DNA is TGCGCCAGCAGCTCCCCGGGATTGAACACTGAAGCTTTCTTT. Full variable domain (rest looked up from reference TRBV5-1 and TRBJ1-1): KAGVTQTPRYLIKTRGQQVTLSCSPISGHRSVSWYQQTPGQGLQFLFEYFSETQRNKGNFPGRFSGRQFSNSRSEMNVSTLELGDSALYLCASSSPGLNTEAFFGQGTRLTVV.

In its sample, this clone was seen once. This chain links TRBV10-3 with TRBJ2-2; weak D call: TRBD2 (6 bases). Trimming shortened V by 6 bases and J by 7 bases, and 9 bases separated the two germline ends. There are 12 residues in the CDR3. The germline V gene has CDR1 ENHRY and CDR2 SYGVKD. The CDR3 DNA follows: TGTGCCATCAGGCAGGGAGGCGGGGAGCTGTTTTTT. Amino acids: CAIRQGGGELFF.

The CDR3 is CASSLYRGAIGSYNEQFF. CDR3 nucleotide sequence: TGTGCCAGCAGCTTGTATCGGGGGGCGATCGGCTCCTACAATGAGCAGTTCTTC. The rearrangement uses TRBV5-6 and TRBJ2-1; tentatively, D is TRBD2 (7 bases). Trimming removed 1 base at V and 0 bases at J, with 17 bases between. This CDR3 contains 18 residues. Germline V gene lookup returns CDR1 SGHDT and CDR2 YYEEEE. The whole variable domain, remainder taken from reference TRBV5-6 and TRBJ2-1, is DAGVTQSPTHLIKTRGQQVTLRCSPKSGHDTVSWYQQALGQGPQFIFQYYEEEERQRGNFPDRFSGHQFPNYSSELNVNALLLGDSALYLCASSLYRGAIGSYNEQFFGPGTRLTVL.

The V call is TRBV19, the J call TRBJ2-7; perhaps TRBD1 as D (5 bases). The germline V gene has CDR1 LNHDA and CDR2 SQIVND (reference sequence). Trimming took 2 bases from V and 2 from J, leaving 10 bases between them. The CDR3 totals 14 residues. CDR3 nucleotides: TGTGCCAGTAGTATAAGGCAGGGCCCCTACGAGCAGTACTTC. Translating it yields CASSIRQGPYEQYF.

The V call is TRBV7-9, the J call TRBJ1-6; no definite D call. Deletions cut 1 base from V and 5 bases from J, with 15 bases between. CDR1 is SEHNR, CDR2 FQNEAQ, per germline (reference sequence). CDR3 length: 17 residues. The CDR3 bases are TGTGCCAGCAGCTTAGTAGCGGGAGCGCAGGATAATTCACCCCTCCACTTT. Translating it yields CASSLVAGAQDNSPLHF.

This clone has only one observation. This sequence joins TRBV7-2 and TRBJ1-5, with 7 nucleotides matching TRBD1. The CDR3 length is 15 residues. Looked up from germline, CDR1 is SGHTA and CDR2 is FQGNSA. Unmatched junction bases numbered 6, after V lost 3 bases and J lost 4 bases. CDR3 nucleotides: TGTGCCAGCAGCTTCAACAGGGGCTATAATCAGCCCCAGCATTTT. Amino acid sequence: CASSFNRGYNQPQHF.

The V call is TRBV28, the J call TRBJ1-6; TRBD1 matches at 10 bases. V was pared by 1 base and J by 8 bases, with 17 bases of the junction left unmatched. Germline lookup yields CDR1 MDHEN and CDR2 SYDVKM. The CDR3 length is 20 residues. CDR3 DNA sequence: TGTGCCAGCAGTTTATTCCAGACGGGACAGGGGTGGTCGTCGGATTCACCCCTCCACTTT. It translates to CASSLFQTGQGWSSDSPLHF.

The chain joins TRBV27 to TRBJ1-5; weak D call: TRBD1 (6 bases). The CDR3 runs to 15 residues. Germline V gene sequence: CDR1 MNHEY, CDR2 SMNVEV (reference sequence). Trimming removed 6 bases at V and 3 bases at J, with 15 bases between. Here the CDR3 reads CASSKVTGYNQPQHF. CDR3 sequence (DNA): TGTGCCAGCAGCAAAGTAACAGGGTACAATCAGCCCCAGCATTTT.

V usage is TRBV4-1 and J usage is TRBJ1-1; 7 bases match TRBD1. The CDR3 consists of 15 residues. Germline-derived CDR1 and CDR2 are MGHRA and YSYEKL. V was pared by 4 bases and J by 3 bases, with 8 bases of the junction left unmatched. In nucleotides, the CDR3 is TGCGCCAGCAGCCGGTCCGACAGGGACTACACTGAAGCTTTCTTT. Its translation is CASSRSDRDYTEAFF.

The V gene is TRBV10-2, the J gene TRBJ2-7; 13 nucleotides agree with TRBD2. The CDR3 totals 15 residues. The germline V gene has CDR1 WSHSY and CDR2 SAAADI. The trim removed 5 bases at V and 6 bases at J, leaving 7 bases unmatched. The DNA of the CDR3 is TGCGCCAGCAGTTCACTACTAGCGGGAGGGCGCGAGCAGTACTTC. Residues: CASSSLLAGGREQYF.

The J gene is TRBJ1-1, the V gene TRBV7-2, with a tentative D call TRBD1 (6 bases). The length of the CDR3 is 13 residues. Between the trimmed V and J ends, which lost 6 bases and 1 base, there was a span of 9 bases. Germline CDR1 SGHTA, CDR2 FQGNSA. The CDR3 DNA is TGTGCCAGCAGGCTACAGGGGAACACTGAAGCTTTCTTT. Translation gives CASRLQGNTEAFF.

The chain combines TRBV28 with TRBJ1-1; D ambiguous. In germline, CDR1 is MDHEN, CDR2 SYDVKM. The ends were cut back, 6 bases at V and 1 base at J, with 12 bases in the middle. The CDR3 consists of 14 residues. The CDR3 nucleotides read TGTGCCAGCAGGTCCCACCGGGAGAACACTGAAGCTTTCTTT. It translates to CASRSHRENTEAFF.

This clone was detected only once. The rearrangement joins TRBV28 to TRBJ2-5, with D possibly TRBD2 on 6 matching bases. CDR3 length: 14 amino acids. CDR1 MDHEN and CDR2 SYDVKM come from the germline V gene. The V gene lost 3 bases and the J gene lost 1 base, with 9 bases spanning the gap. The CDR3 region is CASSFGGTQETQYF. In nucleotides, the CDR3 is TGTGCCAGCAGTTTCGGCGGGACCCAAGAGACCCAGTACTTC. Full variable domain (outside the CDR3, taken from reference TRBV28 and TRBJ2-5): DVKVTQSSRYLVKRTGEKVFLECVQDMDHENMFWYRQDPGLGLRLIYFSYDVKMKEKGDIPEGYSVSREKKERFSLILESASTNQTSMYLCASSFGGTQETQYFGPGTRLLVL.

Only a few counts were recorded for this clone. This rearrangement joins TRBV7-9 to TRBJ2-7; 9 bases align to TRBD1. CDR1 SEHNR and CDR2 FQNEAQ come from the germline V gene (reference sequence). The CDR3 extends over 15 amino acids. J lost 5 bases, V lost 5 bases, and 10 bases had no gene match. The CDR3 reads CASSRGQGRRNEQYF. In DNA, the CDR3 is TGTGCCAGCAGCCGAGGACAGGGGAGACGCAACGAGCAGTACTTC.

This clone was seen once. The chain has TRBV30 and TRBJ2-7, with 8 bases that match TRBD1. The CDR3 contains 15 residues. Germline V gene sequence: CDR1 GTSNPN, CDR2 SVGIG (reference sequence). The ends lost 3 bases at V and 2 bases at J; junction bases unmatched: 9. Here the CDR3 reads CAWRYVGTGPYEQYF. DNA for the CDR3: TGTGCCTGGAGATACGTCGGGACAGGCCCCTACGAGCAGTACTTC.

The rearrangement links TRBV7-2 to TRBJ1-1, with 7 bases that match TRBD1. The CDR3 has 16 residues. With V trimmed by 3 bases and J by 1 base, 8 bases remained unmatched. The germline CDR1 and CDR2 sequences are SGHTA and FQGNSA. Written as DNA, the CDR3 is TGTGCCAGCAGCTTTCTTACAGGGGTCCAGAACACTGAAGCTTTCTTT. Residues: CASSFLTGVQNTEAFF.

Of note for this clone: Additional DNA sequences in this sample encode the identical CDR3. This chain links TRBV29-1 with TRBJ1-1; D not certain. The germline CDR1 and CDR2 sequences are SQVTM and ANQGSEA. The V and J ends lost 3 bases and 1 base respectively, with 3 bases between them. The CDR3 contains 11 residues. The CDR3: CSVDRNTEAFF. In DNA form, the CDR3 reads TGCAGCGTTGACAGGAACACTGAAGCTTTCTTT.